This T cell receptor (beta chain) stems from a study of cytomegalovirus exposure and HLA in healthy donors. It was with 60 Vbeta and 13 Jbeta primers that the PCR ran. The protocol was immunoSEQ multiplex PCR, while the TCRdb copy is restricted to in-frame clones and leaves out a portion. The profile shows 70,000 to 90,000 clones, more than 60% of them singletons. General study points: It was reportedly the case that the classifier diagnosed cytomegalovirus status with high specificity and sensitivity.

V shed 3 bases and J 7 bases; nucleotides not matched to a gene: 14. Germline-derived CDR1 and CDR2 are LNHDA and SQIVND (reference sequence). There are 16 residues in the CDR3. Concerning this clone itself: Its specificity is not known.

This sequence originates from a man in his forties or fifties in good health and CMV-seronegative. The chain uses TRBV19 and TRBJ1-2; 7 positions match TRBD1. Sequenced: PBMCs. The CDR3 nucleotides read TGTGCCAGTAGTATGGTTGGTGGGACAGAAGTTGTTGGCTACACCTTC. Translating it yields CASSMVGGTEVVGYTF.